This T cell receptor beta chain originates from a study of CXCR3-negative and CXCR3-positive naive CD8 T cells. Study conclusions and caveats: The study found more hydrophobic TRB CDR3s in CXCR3-positive naive cells than in CXCR3-negative naive cells. Fresh PBMCs went into most assays, and CXCR3 expression partly declined after cryopreservation.

With regard to this clonotype: The antigen is unknown.

Each CD8+ T cell subset was flow-sorted in triplicate. Every sort contained 300,000 cells. The CD45RO-CCR7+CD27+CD95- phenotype denoted naive CD8+ T cells. Each TRB cDNA library was prepared by 5' RACE (with UMI labels). TCRdb reprocessed the 5' RACE reads, with one entry per CDR3 protein and no DNA. This sample's table has about 70,000 distinct CDR3 sequences. Germline-derived CDR1 and CDR2 are SEHNR and FQNEAQ (reference sequence). This CDR3 spans 12 amino acids. The specimen was naive CXCR3+ CD8+ T cells from blood. Subset defined: CD45RO-CCR7+CD27+CD95- naive CD8+ T cells expressing CXCR3 (TNR3+). This rearrangement joins TRBV7-9 to TRBJ2-1; TCRdb designates TRBD1, a call that cannot be tested without DNA. The clonotype originates from a human donor in good health. Some clones in this sample may be carry-over from other donors' samples. The CDR3 sequence is CASSSGNNEQFF.